Given below is one T cell receptor beta chain in context. This receptor's antigen is unknown. No base-level quality is on record; no much larger clone is a single base apart. The sample comes from a study of CD8+ T cells in alopecia areata (dated by TCRdb to between 2017 and 2018). Turning to the overall study: Treated patients were enrolled in an open-label pilot trial of oral tofacitinib at 5 to 10 mg twice daily for moderate-to-severe alopecia areata. Tofacitinib was given for 6 to 18 months, followed by 6 months of follow-up off drug to assess delayed response and recurrence. In treated patients, disease severity was measured using the SALT score, which gives the percentage of scalp surface area affected. The study used high-throughput TCRbeta sequencing to examine T cell clonal expansion in alopecia areata, in both the C3H/HeJ mouse model and human patients. Human TCRbeta sequencing covered scalp tissue and sorted CD4+ and CD8+ peripheral blood T cells from patchy and totalis/universalis alopecia areata patients and healthy controls. Patients on tofacitinib were biopsied at baseline and after 4 and 24 weeks of treatment, and several of the patients also had a later scalp biopsy. Clonality in the scalp was compared among normal scalp (n=4), patchy alopecia areata scalp (n=8), and alopecia totalis/universalis scalp (n=8). RNA was obtained with the PAXgene miRNA kit for fixed scalp, the miRNeasy kit for PBMCs, and the RNeasy kit for mouse skin. Amplification of TCRbeta CDR3 regions was done by immunoSEQ multiplex PCR using 35 Vbeta forward primers and 13 Jbeta reverse primers.

The protocol used for the library was the immunoSEQ multiplex PCR assay. To provide template for TCR sequencing, every sample had RNA extracted and reverse transcribed into cDNA. SuperScript III was used for first-strand cDNA synthesis, primed with a 2:1 mix of oligo-dT and random hexamers. A synthetic immune receptor repertoire was used to assess amplification bias, and residual bias was removed computationally. Regarding the original processing steps: After raw reads were preprocessed to remove errors, the CDR3 was defined following IMGT conventions as running from the conserved cysteine to phenylalanine. Clonality was calculated as 1 minus Shannon entropy normalized by log2 of the number of productive unique TCRs. CD4 or CD8 identity of scalp clones was inferred by cross-referencing scalp TCRbeta sequences with sorted blood CD4 and CD8 repertoires. Held by TCRdb, this immuneACCESS table contains in-frame sequences only and omits some clones. Under half of the omission traces to an unresolved V gene where checked; the cause of the rest is unknown. From that table come the V and J calls and clone size; the DNA was used to work out D and trimming. For this sample the table gives roughly 200,000 clones, of which roughly three fifths were detected only once. The biggest ten clones account for over 3% of the sample.

This specimen's time point label, interpreted: around 29 days on oral tofacitinib. The treatment or condition tag for this specimen amounts to: oral pan-JAK inhibitor, 5-10 mg twice daily. Lesional scalp punch biopsies and peripheral blood were obtained from alopecia areata patients. After PBMCs were isolated by density centrifugation and stained for CD3, CD4 and CD8, a FACSAria was used to sort CD4+ and CD8+ T cells. The CDR3 runs 15 residues from the cysteine to the phenylalanine. Only the CDR3 region is kept as DNA, spanning 45 bases read in frame from base 1. CDR1 and CDR2 are read off the germline V gene as MNHEY and SVGAGI. Deletion took 6 bases off V and 5 bases off J, with a span of 17 bases between the germline ends. General study outcomes and caveats: Compared with normal scalp, lesional scalp, particularly in alopecia totalis/universalis, had higher clonality and more expanded CD8+ clones, which suggests antigenic drive. Compared with mice, TCR sequences shared between patients were less clear, possibly partly because of HLA diversity across the patient population. Because the treated cohort was small and had only one nonresponder, larger studies are needed to examine links between baseline CD8+ expansion and response. During tofacitinib treatment, many expanded lesional clones stuck around in both scalp and blood, and this persistence may partly explain why relapse happens after treatment is stopped. Unlike mouse skin, where gammadelta T cells dominate, normal human skin contains resident alphabeta T cells that get sequenced too, which complicates analysis of the scalp TCR repertoire. Scalp clonality and the number of expanded CD8+ clones among the top 100 scalp clones were significantly decreased by tofacitinib.

The chain couples TRBV6-5 to TRBJ2-1; 6 matching bases give a weak D call of TRBD1. This sequence originates from a human donor with alopecia areata. Specimen: CD4+ T cells sorted from blood, collected at week 4, from a patient treated with tofacitinib. The sequenced DNA: TGTGCCAGCAGGAAAGCCGGGACACCTGACAATGAGCAGTTCTTC. Its translation is CASRKAGTPDNEQFF.